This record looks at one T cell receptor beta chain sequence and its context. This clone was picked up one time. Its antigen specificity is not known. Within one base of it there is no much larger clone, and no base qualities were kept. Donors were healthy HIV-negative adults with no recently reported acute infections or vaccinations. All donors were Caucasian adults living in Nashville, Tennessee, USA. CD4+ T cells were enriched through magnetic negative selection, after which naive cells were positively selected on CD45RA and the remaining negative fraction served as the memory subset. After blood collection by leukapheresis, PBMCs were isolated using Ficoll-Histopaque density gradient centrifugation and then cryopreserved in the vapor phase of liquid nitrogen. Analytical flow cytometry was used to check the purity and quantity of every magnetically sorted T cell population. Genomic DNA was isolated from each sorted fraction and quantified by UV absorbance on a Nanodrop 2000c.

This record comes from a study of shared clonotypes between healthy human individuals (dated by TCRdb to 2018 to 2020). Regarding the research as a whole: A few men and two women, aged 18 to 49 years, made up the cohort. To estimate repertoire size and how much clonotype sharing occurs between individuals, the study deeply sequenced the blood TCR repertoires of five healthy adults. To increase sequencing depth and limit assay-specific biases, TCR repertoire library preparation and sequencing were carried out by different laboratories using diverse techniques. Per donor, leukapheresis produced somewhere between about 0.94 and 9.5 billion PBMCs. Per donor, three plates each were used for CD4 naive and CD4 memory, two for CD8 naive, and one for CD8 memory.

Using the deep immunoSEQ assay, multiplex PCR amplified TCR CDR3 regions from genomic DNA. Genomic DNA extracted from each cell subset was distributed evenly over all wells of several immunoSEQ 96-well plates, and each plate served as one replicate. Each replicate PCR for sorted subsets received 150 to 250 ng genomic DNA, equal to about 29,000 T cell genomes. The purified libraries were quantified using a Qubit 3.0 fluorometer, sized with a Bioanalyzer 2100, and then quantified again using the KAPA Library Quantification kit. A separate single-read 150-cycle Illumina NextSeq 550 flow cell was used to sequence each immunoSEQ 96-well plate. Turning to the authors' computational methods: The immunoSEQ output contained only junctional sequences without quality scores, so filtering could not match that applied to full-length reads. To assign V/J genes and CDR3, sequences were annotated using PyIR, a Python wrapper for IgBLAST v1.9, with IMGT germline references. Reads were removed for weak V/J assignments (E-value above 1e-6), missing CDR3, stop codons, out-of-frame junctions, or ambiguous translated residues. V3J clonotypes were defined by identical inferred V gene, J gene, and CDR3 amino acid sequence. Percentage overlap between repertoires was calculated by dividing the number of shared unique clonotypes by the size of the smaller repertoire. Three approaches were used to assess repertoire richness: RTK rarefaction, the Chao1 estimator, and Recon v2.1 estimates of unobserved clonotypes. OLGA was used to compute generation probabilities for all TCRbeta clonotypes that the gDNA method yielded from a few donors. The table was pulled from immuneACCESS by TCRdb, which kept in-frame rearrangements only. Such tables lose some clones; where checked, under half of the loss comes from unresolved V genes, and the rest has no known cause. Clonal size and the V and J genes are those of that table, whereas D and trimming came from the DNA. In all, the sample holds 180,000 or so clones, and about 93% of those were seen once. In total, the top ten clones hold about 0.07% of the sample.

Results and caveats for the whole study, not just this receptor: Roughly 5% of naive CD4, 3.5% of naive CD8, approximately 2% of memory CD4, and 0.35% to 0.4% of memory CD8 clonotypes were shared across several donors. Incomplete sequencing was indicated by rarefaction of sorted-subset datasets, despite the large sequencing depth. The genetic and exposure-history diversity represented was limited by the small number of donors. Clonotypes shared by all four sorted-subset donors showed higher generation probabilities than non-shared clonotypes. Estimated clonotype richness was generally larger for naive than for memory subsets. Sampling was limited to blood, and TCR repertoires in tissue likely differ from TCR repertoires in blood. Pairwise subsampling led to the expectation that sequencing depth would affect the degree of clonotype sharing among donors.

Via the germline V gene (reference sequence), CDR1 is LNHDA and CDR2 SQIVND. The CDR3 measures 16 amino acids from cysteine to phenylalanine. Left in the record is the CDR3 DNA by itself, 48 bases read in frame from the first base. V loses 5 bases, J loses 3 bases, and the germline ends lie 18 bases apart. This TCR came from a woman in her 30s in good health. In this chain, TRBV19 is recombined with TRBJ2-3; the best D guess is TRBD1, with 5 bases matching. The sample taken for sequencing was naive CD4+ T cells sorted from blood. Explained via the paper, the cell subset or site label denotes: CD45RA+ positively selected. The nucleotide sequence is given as TGTGCCAGTAGTCGCCTCGCCCAGGGCTATACAGATACGCAGTATTTT. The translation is CASSRLAQGYTDTQYF.